Listed below are T cell receptor beta chains from one sample, sequenced in a study of CD8 T cells in Susac syndrome. TCRdb re-called the immunoSEQ multiplex PCR reads through MiXCR, storing one row per CDR3 protein. This sample has about 150,000 distinct CDR3 sequences; approximately 95% occur once, and the top ten carry approximately 0.12%. Sequenced: CD4+ T cells from PBMCs. All receptors derive from a human donor with multiple sclerosis. The CDR3 runs from the conserved cysteine through the conserved F or W. The D gene is left open where the match is weak. Size values are once, few and many counts, or a class for expanded clones, and some rows have none.

d_call: TRBD2; j_call: TRBJ2-5; clone_size: .; v_call: TRBV29-1; cdr3_nt: TGCAGCGTCGCAGCTAGCGGTAAAGAGACCCAGTACTTC; cdr3_aa: CSVAASGKETQYF
d_call: .; j_call: TRBJ1-5; clone_size: .; v_call: TRBV5-4; cdr3_nt: TGTGCCAGCAGCACCTCGGGGGCAGGCAATCAGCCCCAGCATTTT; cdr3_aa: CASSTSGAGNQPQHF
d_call: TRBD1; j_call: TRBJ1-5; clone_size: .; v_call: TRBV7-8; cdr3_nt: TGTGCCAGCAGCTTAAAGGAGACAGGGATTAATCAGCCCCAGCATTTT; cdr3_aa: CASSLKETGINQPQHF
d_call: TRBD1; j_call: TRBJ1-2; clone_size: .; v_call: TRBV20-1; cdr3_nt: TGCAGTGCTAGAGGCCCCGGCGGAGGGGGCCGCAGCTATGGCTACACCTTC; cdr3_aa: CSARGPGGGGRSYGYTF
d_call: TRBD2; j_call: TRBJ2-1; clone_size: .; v_call: TRBV24-1; cdr3_nt: TGTGCCACCAGTGATCGATCTAGCGGGGGGGCCCTCAATGAGCAGTTCTTC; cdr3_aa: CATSDRSSGGALNEQFF
d_call: TRBD2; j_call: TRBJ2-7; clone_size: .; v_call: TRBV15; cdr3_nt: TGTGCCACCAGCAGGCCTAGCGGCTACGAGCAGTACTTC; cdr3_aa: CATSRPSGYEQYF
d_call: TRBD2; j_call: TRBJ2-1; clone_size: .; v_call: TRBV9; cdr3_nt: TGTGCCAGCAGCGGCCTAGCGGGGAATAATGAGCAGTTCTTC; cdr3_aa: CASSGLAGNNEQFF
d_call: TRBD2; j_call: TRBJ2-3; clone_size: .; v_call: TRBV29-1; cdr3_nt: TGCAGCGTTGGAGCGGAGACTAGCGGGAGATTTAGAGTCACAGATACGCAGTATTTT; cdr3_aa: CSVGAETSGRFRVTDTQYF
d_call: TRBD1; j_call: TRBJ1-1; clone_size: .; v_call: TRBV29-1; cdr3_nt: TGCAGCGTTGAAGGACGACAGGGGATTGAAGCTTTCTTT; cdr3_aa: CSVEGRQGIEAFF
d_call: TRBD1; j_call: TRBJ1-1; clone_size: .; v_call: TRBV12-3/TRBV12-4; cdr3_nt: TGTGCCAGCAGTACGACAGGGCCGAACACTGAAGCTTTCTTT; cdr3_aa: CASSTTGPNTEAFF
d_call: TRBD2; j_call: TRBJ2-7; clone_size: .; v_call: TRBV7-9; cdr3_nt: TGTGCCTCGACTAGGGCAGCGGGGCTAGCTGACTACGAGCAGTACTTC; cdr3_aa: CASTRAAGLADYEQYF
d_call: .; j_call: TRBJ2-7; clone_size: .; v_call: TRBV5-1; cdr3_nt: TGCGCCAGCACCTCTGAAGGTTCCTACGAGCAGTACTTC; cdr3_aa: CASTSEGSYEQYF
d_call: .; j_call: TRBJ1-5; clone_size: .; v_call: TRBV9; cdr3_nt: TGTGCCAGCAGCGTAGGTGGTGTACAGCCCCAGCATTTT; cdr3_aa: CASSVGGVQPQHF
d_call: .; j_call: TRBJ2-2; clone_size: .; v_call: TRBV29-1; cdr3_nt: TGCAGCGTTGGGGCCCGGGACTCTTCCACCGGGGAGCTGTTTTTT; cdr3_aa: CSVGARDSSTGELFF
d_call: .; j_call: TRBJ2-5; clone_size: .; v_call: TRBV12-5; cdr3_nt: TGTGCTAGTGGTGCCCGAGAGACCCAGTACTTC; cdr3_aa: CASGARETQYF
d_call: .; j_call: TRBJ2-5; clone_size: .; v_call: TRBV30; cdr3_nt: TGTGCCTGGAGTCCCGGCCCAGGGAAGACCCAGTACTTC; cdr3_aa: CAWSPGPGKTQYF
d_call: TRBD1; j_call: TRBJ1-1; clone_size: .; v_call: TRBV11-2; cdr3_nt: TGTGCCAGCATAAGACAGGGGGTTATAGCTGAAGCTTTCTTT; cdr3_aa: CASIRQGVIAEAFF
d_call: .; j_call: TRBJ1-1; clone_size: .; v_call: TRBV30; cdr3_nt: TGTGCCTCTGGAAACATAAACACTGAAGCTTTCTTT; cdr3_aa: CASGNINTEAFF
d_call: .; j_call: TRBJ2-3; clone_size: .; v_call: TRBV20-1; cdr3_nt: TGCAGTGCTAGAGACCTGTCGCAAGATACGCAGTATTTT; cdr3_aa: CSARDLSQDTQYF
d_call: .; j_call: TRBJ1-5; clone_size: .; v_call: TRBV27; cdr3_nt: TGTGCCAGCAGTCCCTTGGGGGGCGCTAATTTTGGCAATCAGCCCCAGCATTTT; cdr3_aa: CASSPLGGANFGNQPQHF
d_call: .; j_call: TRBJ1-1; clone_size: .; v_call: TRBV7-2; cdr3_nt: TGTGCCAGCAGCTTAGAGTTCAGGGCAGAAGCTTTCTTT; cdr3_aa: CASSLEFRAEAFF
d_call: TRBD2; j_call: TRBJ2-1; clone_size: .; v_call: TRBV28; cdr3_nt: TGTGCCAGCAGTTCAAACCCCCGCATCCTAGCGGGGTACAATGAGCAGTTCTTC; cdr3_aa: CASSSNPRILAGYNEQFF
d_call: .; j_call: TRBJ2-5; clone_size: .; v_call: TRBV6-2/TRBV6-3; cdr3_nt: TGTGCCAGCAGTTACGCGCGACAGCAAGAGACCCAGTACTTC; cdr3_aa: CASSYARQQETQYF
d_call: .; j_call: TRBJ2-7; clone_size: .; v_call: TRBV7-9; cdr3_nt: TGTGCCAGCGGGCTGAAGGGAGTCGCCTACGAGCAGTACTTC; cdr3_aa: CASGLKGVAYEQYF
d_call: .; j_call: TRBJ2-4; clone_size: .; v_call: TRBV13; cdr3_nt: TGTGCCAGCAGCTTAGGGCTCGGGACCGCCGGCATTCAGTACTTC; cdr3_aa: CASSLGLGTAGIQYF
d_call: .; j_call: TRBJ2-3; clone_size: .; v_call: TRBV27; cdr3_nt: TGTGCCAGCAGTCCGTATACTAGGGTGGGGGATACGCAGTATTTT; cdr3_aa: CASSPYTRVGDTQYF
d_call: .; j_call: TRBJ2-7; clone_size: .; v_call: TRBV3-1; cdr3_nt: TGTGCCAGCAGCCAAGGTGTCCAGCCCGGGGAGGAGCAGTACTTC; cdr3_aa: CASSQGVQPGEEQYF
d_call: .; j_call: TRBJ2-1; clone_size: .; v_call: TRBV7-2; cdr3_nt: TGTGCCAGCAGCTCCGTGGTGACAAAGGGCAATGAGCAGTTCTTC; cdr3_aa: CASSSVVTKGNEQFF
d_call: TRBD1; j_call: TRBJ1-4; clone_size: .; v_call: TRBV20-1; cdr3_nt: TGCAGTGCGCCGCGCCAGGGGGCCTCGGCTAATGAAAAACTGTTTTTT; cdr3_aa: CSAPRQGASANEKLFF
d_call: .; j_call: TRBJ2-5; clone_size: .; v_call: TRBV9; cdr3_nt: TGTGCCAGCAGCGTTTCCTTAGGGGCAGAGACCCAGTACTTC; cdr3_aa: CASSVSLGAETQYF
d_call: TRBD1; j_call: TRBJ1-2; clone_size: .; v_call: TRBV30; cdr3_nt: TGTGCCTGGAGTGCCTCCCGGGACAGGGGACGGTCCTATGGCTACACCTTC; cdr3_aa: CAWSASRDRGRSYGYTF
d_call: .; j_call: TRBJ2-5; clone_size: .; v_call: TRBV27; cdr3_nt: TGTGCCAGCAGTTTAAGAGGGGAGACGGGGGAGACCCAGTACTTC; cdr3_aa: CASSLRGETGETQYF
d_call: TRBD1; j_call: TRBJ2-5; clone_size: .; v_call: TRBV12-3/TRBV12-4; cdr3_nt: TGTGCCAGCAGTCTCCTACAGGGGTCAGAGACCCAGTACTTC; cdr3_aa: CASSLLQGSETQYF
d_call: TRBD2; j_call: TRBJ2-7; clone_size: .; v_call: TRBV28; cdr3_nt: TGTGCCAGCAGTCAACCTCCTAGCGGGAGAATATCCTACGAGCAGTACTTC; cdr3_aa: CASSQPPSGRISYEQYF
d_call: .; j_call: TRBJ1-1; clone_size: .; v_call: TRBV24-1; cdr3_nt: TGTGCCACCTCAACGGCTGGGGCAGCGAACACTGAAGCTTTCTTT; cdr3_aa: CATSTAGAANTEAFF
d_call: .; j_call: TRBJ2-7; clone_size: .; v_call: TRBV9; cdr3_nt: TGTGCCAGCAGCGTAGCCCCAGGCGGGACCTCCTCCTACGAGCAGTACTTC; cdr3_aa: CASSVAPGGTSSYEQYF
d_call: .; j_call: TRBJ1-6; clone_size: .; v_call: TRBV6-1; cdr3_nt: TGTGCCAGCAGTGAAGTTCTGCGTTCACCCCTCCACTTT; cdr3_aa: CASSEVLRSPLHF
d_call: .; j_call: TRBJ2-1; clone_size: few; v_call: TRBV7-9; cdr3_nt: TGTGCCAGCAGCCCTGGGAGAAGCTCCTACAATGAGCAGTTCTTC; cdr3_aa: CASSPGRSSYNEQFF
d_call: TRBD2; j_call: TRBJ2-1; clone_size: .; v_call: TRBV5-1; cdr3_nt: TGCGCCAGCAGCATTAAGCGGGGGGATCCCTACAATGAGCAGTTCTTC; cdr3_aa: CASSIKRGDPYNEQFF
d_call: .; j_call: TRBJ2-7; clone_size: once; v_call: TRBV28; cdr3_nt: TGTGTCACGAGGGGGGCCGTCTCCTACGAGCAGTACTTC; cdr3_aa: CVTRGAVSYEQYF
d_call: .; j_call: TRBJ1-1; clone_size: .; v_call: TRBV12-3/TRBV12-4; cdr3_nt: TGTGCCAGCAGTTTGGACACGGGTGGGAACACTGAAGCTTTCTTT; cdr3_aa: CASSLDTGGNTEAFF
d_call: .; j_call: TRBJ2-7; clone_size: .; v_call: TRBV15; cdr3_nt: TGTGCCACCAGCATCCAACCGGGTAGTACCTACGAGCAGTACTTC; cdr3_aa: CATSIQPGSTYEQYF
d_call: TRBD2; j_call: TRBJ2-5; clone_size: .; v_call: TRBV30; cdr3_nt: TGTGCCTGGAGTGAGGGAACTAGCGGGGGCCAAGAGACCCAGTACTTC; cdr3_aa: CAWSEGTSGGQETQYF
d_call: .; j_call: TRBJ1-1; clone_size: .; v_call: TRBV20-1; cdr3_nt: TGCAGTGCTAGTGAGGACCATTTTCTGAACACTGAAGCTTTCTTT; cdr3_aa: CSASEDHFLNTEAFF
d_call: TRBD1; j_call: TRBJ2-7; clone_size: .; v_call: TRBV6-1; cdr3_nt: TGTGCCAGCAGTCCACCGGGGGCGGGACAGGGGACTTCTGAGCAGTACTTC; cdr3_aa: CASSPPGAGQGTSEQYF
d_call: .; j_call: TRBJ2-1; clone_size: .; v_call: TRBV20-1; cdr3_nt: TGCAGTGCTAGTATGGTCACCTCAATTTACAATGAGCAGTTCTTC; cdr3_aa: CSASMVTSIYNEQFF
d_call: TRBD1; j_call: TRBJ1-2; clone_size: once; v_call: TRBV9; cdr3_nt: TGTGCCAGCAGCGTAGGGGGGGACAGCTTCTATGGCTACACCTTC; cdr3_aa: CASSVGGDSFYGYTF
d_call: TRBD2; j_call: TRBJ2-5; clone_size: .; v_call: TRBV7-9; cdr3_nt: TGTGCCAGCAGCTTCATAGCGGGAGGGCATGGACAAGAGACCCAGTACTTC; cdr3_aa: CASSFIAGGHGQETQYF
d_call: TRBD1; j_call: TRBJ2-2; clone_size: .; v_call: TRBV11-3; cdr3_nt: TGTGCCAGCAGCCGGTCGACAGGGGTCATTCTGACCGGGGAGCTGTTTTTT; cdr3_aa: CASSRSTGVILTGELFF
d_call: .; j_call: TRBJ2-7; clone_size: .; v_call: TRBV3-1; cdr3_nt: TGTGCCAGCAGGCTCGGACAGAGCTACGAGCAGTACTTC; cdr3_aa: CASRLGQSYEQYF
d_call: .; j_call: TRBJ2-2; clone_size: .; v_call: TRBV3-1; cdr3_nt: TGTGCCAGCAGCCCCCCCGGACTATTGACCGGGGAGCTGTTTTTT; cdr3_aa: CASSPPGLLTGELFF
d_call: TRBD1; j_call: TRBJ1-1; clone_size: .; v_call: TRBV7-3; cdr3_nt: TGTGCCAGCAGCTACCCGGGACAGGTCTTCTTCTTT; cdr3_aa: CASSYPGQVFFF
d_call: .; j_call: TRBJ2-7; clone_size: .; v_call: TRBV28; cdr3_nt: TGTGCCAGCAAGACCCAGGTCGGCTACGAGCAGTACTTC; cdr3_aa: CASKTQVGYEQYF
d_call: TRBD2; j_call: TRBJ2-1; clone_size: .; v_call: TRBV2; cdr3_nt: TGTGCCAGTTCGCGGACTAGGAGTGAGCAGTTCTTC; cdr3_aa: CASSRTRSEQFF
d_call: .; j_call: TRBJ2-3; clone_size: .; v_call: TRBV4-3; cdr3_nt: TGCGCCAGCAGCCAAGAGTATAGCGGAAGCACAGATACGCAGTATTTT; cdr3_aa: CASSQEYSGSTDTQYF
d_call: .; j_call: TRBJ1-1; clone_size: .; v_call: TRBV20-1; cdr3_nt: TGCAGTGCTAGCTCGACAAACCAGAGGGGAGCTTTCTTT; cdr3_aa: CSASSTNQRGAFF
d_call: .; j_call: TRBJ1-2; clone_size: .; v_call: TRBV4-2; cdr3_nt: TGTGCCAGCAGCCAAGAAGAGGGGAGAGACTATGGCTACACCTTC; cdr3_aa: CASSQEEGRDYGYTF
d_call: .; j_call: TRBJ2-5; clone_size: once; v_call: TRBV5-1; cdr3_nt: TGCGCCAGCAGCTTGGGGACAGTACAAGAGACCCAGTACTTC; cdr3_aa: CASSLGTVQETQYF
d_call: .; j_call: TRBJ1-6; clone_size: .; v_call: TRBV6-5; cdr3_nt: TGTGCCAGCAGGGGAGGGAGCTCCTATAATTCACCCCTCCACTTT; cdr3_aa: CASRGGSSYNSPLHF